The 32 T cell receptor beta chains in this list originate from one sample, sequenced in a study of T cells in Graves' hyperthyroidism and ophthalmopathy. Using RNA transcripts as the source, TCR beta CDR3 regions were amplified. The HTBI primer set was used in a first-round RT-PCR of the TCR CDR3. TCRdb reprocessed the multiplex PCR reads via MiXCR and lists one record per CDR3 protein. The sample contains approximately 400,000 distinct CDR3 sequences, more than 13% of which appear only once. Input material: blood. The origin of the receptors is a man aged 45-60 years with Graves' ophthalmopathy.

This clonotype has ten or more counts. The genes are TRBV7-9 and TRBJ2-5, with D possibly being TRBD2 (6 bases). The CDR3 consists of 20 residues. The V gene lost 3 bases and the J gene lost 2 bases, with 28 bases spanning the gap. Germline V lookup: CDR1 SEHNR, CDR2 FQNEAQ (reference sequence). The CDR3, as DNA: TGTGCCAGCAGCTTCTTGCTTAGGGCTGCGGGGCTCCGCTTACAAGAGACCCAGTACTTC. Its translation: CASSFLLRAAGLRLQETQYF.

In this sample, this clonotype turned up a few times. V is TRBV6-1 and J is TRBJ2-1, with D perhaps matching TRBD1 or TRBD2 (5 bases each). CDR1 and CDR2 (germline): MNHNS, SASEGT. The CDR3 is 15 residues long. Trimming shortened V by 8 bases and J by 5 bases, and 19 bases separated the two germline ends. The CDR3 loop reads CASVKGRRSDNEQFF. In DNA, the CDR3 is TGTGCCAGCGTCAAGGGGAGAAGGTCGGACAATGAGCAGTTCTTC.

This clonotype was detected many times. The chain has TRBV10-3 and TRBJ2-7, with 12 bases identical to TRBD2. The CDR3 contains 16 residues. CDR1 is ENHRY and CDR2 is SYGVKD in the germline V gene. The J segment lost 4 bases and the V segment lost 2 bases, leaving 6 bases of the junction unmatched. CDR3 DNA: TGTGCCATCAGTGAGCCGCTAGCGGGAGGGCGGTACGAGCAGTACTTC. Protein: CAISEPLAGGRYEQYF.

The gene calls are TRBV6-1 and TRBJ2-7, with 9 nucleotides matching TRBD2. This CDR3 is 15 amino acids long. Germline trimming cut 5 bases from V and 0 bases from J; bases unmatched to any gene: 5. Germline loops: CDR1 MNHNS, CDR2 SASEGT. The CDR3 spells CASSTGTSPSYEQYF. CDR3 DNA: TGTGCCAGCAGTACCGGGACTAGCCCCTCCTACGAGCAGTACTTC.

This clonotype has a count of ten or more. The gene calls are TRBV9 and TRBJ2-7; D is perhaps TRBD1 or TRBD2 (5 bases each). There are 14 residues in the CDR3. V dropped 3 bases and J dropped 6 bases, with 16 bases sitting between them. CDR1 and CDR2 (germline): SGDLS, YYNGEE. DNA for the CDR3: TGTGCCAGCAGCGCCACTCCCATTGGGGGCGAGCAGTACTTC. It is translated as CASSATPIGGEQYF.

Many counts were recorded for this clonotype. The J gene is TRBJ2-1, the V gene TRBV20-1, with D possibly being TRBD1 or TRBD2 (7 bases each). The V end was cut by 5 bases, the J end by 7 bases, with 21 bases between. The CDR3 is 15 amino acids. Germline V gives CDR1 DFQATT, CDR2 SNEGSKA (reference sequence). CDR3 DNA sequence: TGCAGTGCTGAGAGAGGGAGCGGGACAGCGAATGAGCAGTTCTTC. It codes for CSAERGSGTANEQFF.

The V gene is TRBV27, the J gene TRBJ2-1, with D perhaps TRBD1 (5 bases). This CDR3 contains 17 residues. CDR1 and CDR2 from the germline V gene are MNHEY and SMNVEV (reference sequence). The ends were cut back, 2 bases at V and 6 bases at J, with 20 bases in the middle. The CDR3 DNA is TGTGCCAGCAGTTTAATGGTCGCAACAGGTCAAGGCAATGAGCAGTTCTTC. Protein sequence: CASSLMVATGQGNEQFF.

V is TRBV28 and J is TRBJ1-3; a possible D gene is TRBD1 (5 bases). V was cut by 6 bases and J by 4 bases, with 16 bases left in between. Germline CDR1 reads MDHEN; CDR2 reads SYDVKM. The CDR3 spans 15 residues. The CDR3 is CASSPGGQFGNTIYF. The CDR3 DNA reads TGTGCCAGCAGCCCGGGGGGTCAGTTCGGAAACACCATATATTTT. Looking up the rest from reference TRBV28 and TRBJ1-3 gives the full variable domain: DVKVTQSSRYLVKRTGEKVFLECVQDMDHENMFWYRQDPGLGLRLIYFSYDVKMKEKGDIPEGYSVSREKKERFSLILESASTNQTSMYLCASSPGGQFGNTIYFGEGSWLTVV.

This clonotype has more than one count but fewer than ten. The V and J genes are TRBV27 and TRBJ1-2; the D is unclear. Trimming removed 8 bases from V and 0 bases from J, with 13 bases in between. CDR1 MNHEY and CDR2 SMNVEV come from the germline V gene (reference sequence). This CDR3 is built from 14 residues. CDR3 sequence reads: CASGIRSSNYGYTF. The CDR3, as DNA: TGTGCCAGCGGAATCCGGTCCTCTAACTATGGCTACACCTTC.

J is TRBJ2-2 and V is TRBV19; 12 nucleotides line up with TRBD2. The CDR3 extends over 15 amino acids. Germline CDR1 is LNHDA and CDR2 is SQIVND (reference sequence). J lost 7 bases, V lost 3 bases, and 3 bases had no gene match. The CDR3 spells CASSILAGGYGELFF. Here the CDR3 DNA reads TGTGCCAGTAGTATCCTAGCGGGAGGGTACGGGGAGCTGTTTTTT.

This clonotype occurred once. The J gene is TRBJ1-5, the V gene TRBV12-3 or TRBV12-4, with 7 bases fitting TRBD1. The junction had 10 bases not matched to a gene; V was cut back by 7 bases and J by 10 bases. The CDR3 has 13 residues. CDR3 loop: CASNTQGPLPQHF. The CDR3 nucleotides are TGTGCCAGCAACACACAGGGGCCCCTACCCCAGCATTTT.

This clonotype has only a few counts. V usage is TRBV10-3 and J usage is TRBJ2-2; 7 nucleotides agree with TRBD2. The length of the CDR3 is 17 residues. The J segment lost 3 bases and the V segment lost 0 bases, leaving 7 bases of the junction unmatched. Germline CDR1 reads ENHRY; CDR2 reads SYGVKD. The CDR3 loop is CAISESTAGADTGELFF. The CDR3 bases are TGTGCCATCAGTGAGTCTACGGCGGGAGCGGACACCGGGGAGCTGTTTTTT.

This clonotype was counted ten times or more. The V gene is TRBV27, the J gene TRBJ2-7; 14 bases map to TRBD2. Germline V gene lookup returns CDR1 MNHEY and CDR2 SMNVEV (reference sequence). This CDR3 has 15 residues. Unmatched junction bases numbered 3, after V lost 2 bases and J lost 6 bases. The chain's CDR3 is CASSLGTSGSGEQYF. The CDR3 bases are TGTGCCAGCAGTTTAGGGACTAGCGGGAGCGGCGAGCAGTACTTC.

There are a few counts of this clonotype. This chain connects TRBV7-9 to TRBJ1-3, with D possibly matching TRBD1 (5 bases). Trimming cost V 5 bases and J 6 bases, with 14 bases left between them. The germline V gene encodes CDR1 SEHNR and CDR2 FQNEAQ (reference sequence). The length of the CDR3 is 14 residues. This chain's CDR3 is CASSQTRGPNTIYF. CDR3 nucleotide sequence: TGTGCCAGCAGCCAAACGCGGGGACCAAACACCATATATTTT.

This clonotype appeared many times. The rearrangement links TRBV7-9 to TRBJ2-5; D may be TRBD1 or TRBD2 (5 bases each). The CDR3 runs 15 residues. V lost 2 bases to trimming and J lost 2 bases, with 12 bases between them. The germline gives CDR1 SEHNR, CDR2 FQNEAQ (reference sequence). Here the CDR3 DNA reads TGTGCCAGCAGCTTATTAGGCGAGGGGCAAGAGACCCAGTACTTC. Protein: CASSLLGEGQETQYF.

This clonotype was found many times. The DNA for the CDR3 is TGCGCCAGCGGGCCCCGTAGCGGGAGGGCCGGGGAGCTGTTTTTT. Translated: CASGPRSGRAGELFF. This chain links TRBV5-1 with TRBJ2-2, with TRBD2 matching 11 bases. This CDR3 contains 15 residues. V shed 7 bases, J shed 6 bases, and the junction held 8 bases outside the gene matches. The germline CDR1 and CDR2 sequences are SGHRS and YFSETQ.

The chain has TRBV6-1 and TRBJ2-3; 9 nucleotides match TRBD1. Trimming removed 7 bases from V and 3 bases from J; junction bases left unmatched: 5. Germline loops: CDR1 MNHNS, CDR2 SASEGT. CDR3 length equals 14 residues. The CDR3 DNA reads TGTGCCAGCACAACCGGGACAGGGACAGATACGCAGTATTTT. It is translated as CASTTGTGTDTQYF.

This clonotype has a handful of counts. The chain has TRBV27 and TRBJ1-6; D is undetermined. Germline V lookup: CDR1 MNHEY, CDR2 SMNVEV (reference sequence). V was trimmed by 7 bases and J by 4 bases, leaving 14 bases between them. CDR3 length equals 15 residues. The chain's CDR3 is CASKQLGPYNSPLHF. In DNA, the CDR3 is TGTGCCAGCAAGCAGCTAGGGCCGTATAATTCACCCCTCCACTTT.

This chain joins TRBV29-1 and TRBJ2-5, with 8 positions matching TRBD2. Germline V lookup: CDR1 SQVTM, CDR2 ANQGSEA. V trimming: 4 bases; J trimming: 7 bases; junction bases outside the gene matches: 11. This CDR3 comprises 14 residues. The CDR3, as DNA: TGCAGCGTTGGTAACGGGAGGGCCGGGGGGACCCAGTACTTC. Amino acid sequence: CSVGNGRAGGTQYF.

This clonotype was counted ten times or more. This sequence joins TRBV5-1 and TRBJ2-3; TRBD2 agrees at 9 bases. Germline V gene data show CDR1 as SGHRS and CDR2 as YFSETQ. The trim removed 0 bases at V and 11 bases at J, leaving 13 bases unmatched. The CDR3 extends over 16 amino acids. Here the CDR3 DNA reads TGCGCCAGCAGCTTGGATGCTAGCGGGAAAATGGCGTGGCAGTATTTT. It specifies CASSLDASGKMAWQYF.

On this clonotype: One end of the junction fails to match germline, which may point to a read error. The gene calls are TRBV7-6 and TRBJ2-2, with D possibly TRBD2 on 6 matching bases. The CDR3 spans 14 residues. The germline V gene encodes CDR1 SGHVS and CDR2 FNYEAQ. CDR3 in amino acids: CASSQGRNTGGLFF. CDR3 bases: TGTGCCAGCAGCCAGGGAAGAAACACCGGGGGGCTGTTTTTT.

This clonotype was observed many times. The chain has TRBV5-1 and TRBJ1-1; 10 bases align to TRBD1. V dropped 5 bases and J dropped 4; count of bases not matched to a gene: 5. The germline CDR1 and CDR2 sequences are SGHRS and YFSETQ. The CDR3 runs 14 residues. CDR3 DNA: TGCGCCAGCAGACCGCGGACAGGGGGCACTGAAGCTTTCTTT. Translated: CASRPRTGGTEAFF. Filled out from reference TRBV5-1 and TRBJ1-1, the complete variable domain reads KAGVTQTPRYLIKTRGQQVTLSCSPISGHRSVSWYQQTPGQGLQFLFEYFSETQRNKGNFPGRFSGRQFSNSRSEMNVSTLELGDSALYLCASRPRTGGTEAFFGQGTRLTVV.

This clonotype appeared many times. The chain recombines TRBV20-1 with TRBJ2-5; TRBD2 matches at 10 bases. Trimming at V came to 6 bases and at J to 4 bases, leaving 17 bases not matched to a gene. The CDR3 covers 17 residues. Germline CDR1 reads DFQATT; CDR2 reads SNEGSKA (reference sequence). The CDR3 nucleotides read TGCAGTGCCCCTGGCCGGGGTGCTAGCGGGAGCCCAGAGACCCAGTACTTC. Amino acid sequence: CSAPGRGASGSPETQYF.

This clonotype came up many times. The CDR3 DNA reads as TGTGCCAGCAGCCCCCTTTCGGGAGGGGTCAATGAGCAGTTCTTC. Its translation is CASSPLSGGVNEQFF. The V and J genes are TRBV3-1 and TRBJ2-1, with 8 bases aligning to TRBD2. V dropped 4 bases and J dropped 6; count of bases not matched to a gene: 8. The CDR3 runs 15 residues. Germline V gives CDR1 LGHDT, CDR2 YNNKEL (reference sequence).

A word on this clonotype: A much larger clonotype is one base distant, so this may be a read error. The rearrangement uses TRBV7-9 and TRBJ2-1; perhaps TRBD2 as D (6 bases). Trimming shortened V by 8 bases and J by 6 bases, and 14 bases separated the two germline ends. There are 13 residues in the CDR3. In germline, CDR1 is SEHNR, CDR2 FQNEAQ (reference sequence). This chain's CDR3 is CASVGGSRNEQFF. In nucleotides, the CDR3 is TGTGCCAGCGTTGGAGGGTCACGCAATGAGCAGTTCTTC.

This clonotype was recorded many times. The chain is built from TRBV28 and TRBJ2-3; D gene ambiguous. Trimming stripped 5 bases from V and 0 bases from J, with 9 bases between. CDR1 and CDR2 (germline): MDHEN, SYDVKM. The CDR3 contains 14 residues. CDR3 sequence: CASSPGMSTDTQYF. The CDR3 nucleotides are TGTGCCAGCAGTCCTGGAATGAGCACAGATACGCAGTATTTT.

The gene calls are TRBV5-4 and TRBJ2-1; 14 bases are shared with TRBD2. Per the germline V gene, CDR1 is SGHNT and CDR2 is YYREEE (reference sequence). The CDR3 runs to 16 residues. The V segment lost 0 bases and the J segment 8 bases; nucleotides outside the gene matches: 4. In DNA, the CDR3 is TGTGCCAGCAGCTTGGTTGTGACTAGCGGGAGGGATGAGCAGTTCTTC. It translates to CASSLVVTSGRDEQFF. The full variable domain, rest sourced from reference TRBV5-4 and TRBJ2-1, is ETGVTQSPTHLIKTRGQQVTLRCSSQSGHNTVSWYQQALGQGPQFIFQYYREEENGRGNFPPRFSGLQFPNYSSELNVNALELDDSALYLCASSLVVTSGRDEQFFGPGTRLTVL.

The J gene is TRBJ2-1, the V gene TRBV6-1, with D possibly TRBD1 on 6 matching bases. The V end lost 6 bases, the J end lost 0 bases, and 15 bases lay between the germline ends. The CDR3 has 16 residues. Germline CDR1 MNHNS, CDR2 SASEGT. The CDR3 loop reads CASSTYTGSSYNEQFF. The CDR3 nucleotides are TGTGCCAGCAGCACATACACAGGGAGCTCCTACAATGAGCAGTTCTTC.

This clonotype was counted many times. The CDR3 is CASSQARLETQYF. CDR3 bases: TGCGCCAGCAGCCAAGCTCGGTTGGAGACCCAGTACTTC. The chain uses TRBV4-1 and TRBJ2-5; no firm D call. This CDR3 contains 13 residues. Germline V gene sequence: CDR1 MGHRA, CDR2 YSYEKL. The V end lost 1 base, the J end lost 5 bases, and 8 bases lay between the germline ends.

This clonotype has a handful of counts. The gene calls are TRBV24-1 and TRBJ2-1; 10 bases are a match to TRBD2. Germline V gene lookup returns CDR1 KGHDR and CDR2 SFDVKD. V trimming: 3 bases; J trimming: 5 bases; junction bases outside the gene matches: 6. CDR3 length: 16 amino acids. The CDR3 protein is CATSDASGRGDNEQFF. CDR3 in DNA: TGTGCCACCAGTGATGCTAGCGGGAGAGGGGACAATGAGCAGTTCTTC.

With regard to this clonotype: This may be a read error, as it is one base from a much larger clone. V gene TRBV2 combines with J gene TRBJ2-5; possible D gene TRBD1, 6 bases. The CDR3 extends over 13 amino acids. Germline V gene data show CDR1 as SNHLY and CDR2 as FYNNEI. The CDR3 reads CASGSGQQGTQYF. The CDR3 nucleotides read TGTGCCAGCGGATCAGGACAGCAAGGGACCCAGTACTTC.

J is TRBJ2-3 and V is TRBV10-3; TRBD2 matches 11 bases. The CDR3 runs to 14 residues. Germline CDR1 ENHRY, CDR2 SYGVKD. V lost 5 bases, J lost 4 bases, and 2 bases stayed unmatched. In DNA form, the CDR3 reads TGTGCCATCAGTTTAGCGGGAGGGTCAGATACGCAGTATTTT. This gives the protein CAISLAGGSDTQYF.